Detailed here is one T cell receptor beta chain. These data belong to a study of blood T cell repertoires in COVID-19. Study as a whole: Researchers got acute and convalescent COVID-19 samples from the United States, Italy and Spain. The cDNA or gDNA used as material had been derived from T cells, B-cell-depleted T cells, or PBMCs.

As handled by the study authors: Amplified reference gene primers provided the basis for estimating nucleated cell counts. Sequencing used immunoSEQ multiplex PCR; TCRdb keeps in-frame clones, though not all of them. V and J calls and clone size are copied from that table; D and trimming were computed from the DNA. Of about 440,000 clones detected, around 88% appear once; the ten largest clones hold 10% to 15%. This CDR3 contains 16 residues. Germline CDR1 reads KGHDR; CDR2 reads SFDVKD. V lost 4 bases, J lost 5 bases, and 6 bases stayed unmatched. Seattle researchers signed up patients amid active infection and tracked them longitudinally.

Sequenced sample: peripheral blood. The clonotype originates from a woman between 45 and 65 years old with COVID-19, enrolled during active disease. This chain uses TRBV24-1 with TRBJ2-2, with 10 nucleotides matching TRBD2. CDR3 DNA sequence: TGTGCCACCAGTGACCCCACTAGCGGGGAGACCGGGGAGCTGTTTTTT. Translated: CATSDPTSGETGELFF.